The entry below gives a single T cell receptor (beta chain) sequence along with its context. Clones were read by immunoSEQ multiplex PCR, and TCRdb kept only the in-frame ones, dropping some. The sample has about 99,000 clones, approximately 89% seen once; the top ten hold 15% to 20%. The sample is drawn from a study of blood T cell repertoires in COVID-19. About the research overall: The study drew acute and convalescent COVID-19 samples from the United States, Italy and Spain. The cDNA or gDNA used as material had been derived from T cells, B-cell-depleted T cells, or PBMCs.

V lost 0 bases, J lost 3 bases, and 11 bases stayed unmatched. Germline lookup yields CDR1 LGHNA and CDR2 YNFKEQ. The length of the CDR3 is 19 residues. The gene calls are TRBV4-2 and TRBJ2-5, with 12 bases identical to TRBD2. Source material: peripheral blood. The TCR comes from a woman older than 75 in a cohort sampled during active COVID-19. The DNA for the CDR3 is TGTGCCAGCAGCCAAGATCAACGGCTAGCGGGAGGGTTAGAAGAGACCCAGTACTTC. Residues: CASSQDQRLAGGLEETQYF.